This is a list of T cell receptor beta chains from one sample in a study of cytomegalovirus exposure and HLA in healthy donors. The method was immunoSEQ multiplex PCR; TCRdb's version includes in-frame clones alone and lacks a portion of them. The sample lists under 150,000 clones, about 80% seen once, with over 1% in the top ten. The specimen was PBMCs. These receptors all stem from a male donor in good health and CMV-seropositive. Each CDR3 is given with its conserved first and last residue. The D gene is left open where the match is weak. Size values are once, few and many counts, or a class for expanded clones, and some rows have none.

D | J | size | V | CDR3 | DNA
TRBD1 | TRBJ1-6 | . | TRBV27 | CASSTGDRARSPLHF | TGTGCCAGCAGCACCGGGGACAGGGCAAGGTCACCCCTCCACTTT
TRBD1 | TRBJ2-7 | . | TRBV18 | CASSPPSGTDYEQYF | TGTGCCAGCTCACCACCCTCCGGGACAGACTACGAGCAGTACTTC
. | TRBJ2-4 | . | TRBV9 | CASSSEGGMGNIQYF | TGTGCCAGCAGCTCAGAAGGCGGAATGGGTAACATTCAGTACTTC
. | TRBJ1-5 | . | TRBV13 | CASSLGRGANQPQHF | TGTGCCAGCAGCTTAGGCCGCGGAGCGAATCAGCCCCAGCATTTT
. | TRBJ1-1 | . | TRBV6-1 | CASNQGGGSTEAFF | TGTGCCAGCAATCAAGGGGGGGGTTCCACTGAAGCTTTCTTT
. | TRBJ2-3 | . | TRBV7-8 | CASSLLRRSTGKTDTQYF | TGTGCCAGCAGCCTTCTCAGAAGATCCACAGGGAAGACAGATACGCAGTATTTT
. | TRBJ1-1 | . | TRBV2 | CASSEPLNTEAFF | TGTGCCAGCAGTGAGCCTCTAAACACTGAAGCTTTCTTT
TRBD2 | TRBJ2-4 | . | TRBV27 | CASSLGTSPNIQYF | TGTGCCAGCAGTCTTGGGACTAGTCCGAACATTCAGTACTTC
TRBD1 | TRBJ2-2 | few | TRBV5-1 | CASSLTTGAGRTGELFF | TGCGCCAGCAGCTTGACGACAGGGGCGGGGCGAACCGGGGAGCTGTTTTTT
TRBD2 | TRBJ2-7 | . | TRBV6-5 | CASSYSPGLAGGEQYF | TGTGCCAGCAGTTACTCTCCGGGACTAGCGGGGGGGGAGCAGTACTTC
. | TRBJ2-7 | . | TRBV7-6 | CASSLAMGLSYEQYF | TGTGCCAGCAGCTTAGCAATGGGGCTCTCCTACGAGCAGTACTTC
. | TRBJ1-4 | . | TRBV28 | CASSFIGGTNEKLFF | TGTGCCAGCAGTTTTATTGGGGGGACTAATGAAAAACTGTTTTTT
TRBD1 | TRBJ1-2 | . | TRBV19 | CASSDPTSGTGYGYTF | TGTGCCAGTAGCGATCCAACTTCCGGGACAGGGTATGGCTACACCTTC
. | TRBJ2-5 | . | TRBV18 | CASSPNQEGETQYF | TGTGCCAGCTCACCAAACCAGGAGGGGGAGACCCAGTACTTC
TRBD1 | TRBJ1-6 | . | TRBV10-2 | CASSEPSRPTGDYYNSPLHF | TGCGCCAGCAGTGAGCCGAGCCGACCGACAGGGGACTACTATAATTCACCCCTCCACTTT
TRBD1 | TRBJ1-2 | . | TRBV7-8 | CASSLGQGFDGYTF | TGTGCCAGCAGCCTAGGACAGGGGTTTGATGGCTACACCTTC
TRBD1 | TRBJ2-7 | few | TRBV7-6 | CASSLGAGTGVDEQYF | TGTGCCAGCAGCTTAGGGGCGGGGACAGGGGTCGACGAGCAGTACTTC
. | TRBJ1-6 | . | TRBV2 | CASYRDAGSPLHF | TGTGCCAGCTACAGGGACGCGGGTTCACCCCTCCACTTT
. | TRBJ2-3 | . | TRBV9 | CASSQDFLADTQYF | TGTGCCAGCAGCCAGGACTTTCTTGCAGATACGCAGTATTTT
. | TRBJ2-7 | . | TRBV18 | CASSPLAETYEQYF | TGTGCCAGCTCACCACTAGCGGAGACCTACGAGCAGTACTTC
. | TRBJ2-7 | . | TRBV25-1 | CASSDERAHYEQYF | TGTGCCAGCAGTGATGAGCGGGCGCACTACGAGCAGTACTTC
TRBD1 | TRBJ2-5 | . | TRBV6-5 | CASSYSQGPEETQYF | TGTGCCAGCAGTTACTCACAGGGGCCGGAGGAGACCCAGTACTTC
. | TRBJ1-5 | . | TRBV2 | CASRIRQGQPQHF | TGTGCCAGCAGGATACGCCAGGGTCAGCCCCAGCATTTT
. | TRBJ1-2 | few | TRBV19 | CASSAGKYGYTF | TGTGCCAGTAGTGCAGGGAAATATGGCTACACCTTC
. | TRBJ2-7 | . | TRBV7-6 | CASSLDNRVDTYEQYF | TGTGCCAGCAGCTTGGATAACAGGGTGGATACTTACGAGCAGTACTTC
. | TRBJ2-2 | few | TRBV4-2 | CASSQVQGGTGELFF | TGTGCCAGCAGCCAAGTACAGGGAGGGACCGGGGAGCTGTTTTTT
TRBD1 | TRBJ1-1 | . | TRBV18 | CASSPPGQGEAFF | TGTGCCAGCTCACCCCCAGGACAGGGCGAAGCTTTCTTT
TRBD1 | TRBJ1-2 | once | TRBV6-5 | CASSRDREFYGYTF | TGTGCCAGCAGTAGGGACAGGGAGTTCTATGGCTACACCTTC
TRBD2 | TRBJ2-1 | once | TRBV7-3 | CASSGPTSVQFF | TGTGCCAGCAGCGGACCAACTAGCGTACAGTTCTTC
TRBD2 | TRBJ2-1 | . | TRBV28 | CATTGGGNEQFF | TGTGCCACGACGGGAGGAGGAAATGAGCAGTTCTTC
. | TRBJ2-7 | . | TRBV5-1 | CASSPLGVYEQYF | TGCGCCAGCAGCCCATTAGGAGTCTACGAGCAGTACTTC
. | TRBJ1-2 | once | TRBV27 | CASRRLQVTGGYGYTF | TGTGCCAGCAGACGCTTACAGGTCACGGGGGGCTATGGCTACACCTTC
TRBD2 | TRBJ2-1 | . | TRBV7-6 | CASSLATSAPNEQFF | TGTGCCAGCAGCTTAGCGACTAGCGCCCCCAATGAGCAGTTCTTC
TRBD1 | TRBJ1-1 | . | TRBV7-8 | CASSTDRGHTEAFF | TGTGCCAGCAGCACAGACAGGGGGCACACTGAAGCTTTCTTT
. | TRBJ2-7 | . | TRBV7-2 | CASSSVGGQSSYEQYF | TGTGCCAGCAGCTCCGTGGGGGGACAGAGCTCCTACGAGCAGTACTTC
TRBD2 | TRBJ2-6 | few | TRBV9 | CASSVGLGTSGGADGANVLTF | TGTGCCAGCAGCGTGGGCCTTGGGACTAGCGGGGGGGCCGATGGGGCCAACGTCCTGACTTTC
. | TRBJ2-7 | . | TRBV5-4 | CASSLAPNPLPEQYF | TGTGCCAGCAGCTTGGCCCCCAACCCCCTACCCGAGCAGTACTTC
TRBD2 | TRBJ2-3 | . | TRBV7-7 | CASSLGLAGADTQYF | TGTGCTAGCAGCTTAGGTTTAGCGGGAGCAGATACGCAGTATTTT
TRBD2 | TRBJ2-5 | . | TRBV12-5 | CASGQGLAGGPYQETQYF | TGTGCTAGTGGTCAAGGACTAGCGGGGGGACCCTACCAAGAGACCCAGTACTTC
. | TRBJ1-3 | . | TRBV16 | CASSHSRALSGNTIYF | TGTGCCAGCAGCCATTCCAGGGCCCTCTCTGGAAACACCATATATTTT
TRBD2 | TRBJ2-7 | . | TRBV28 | CASRPMSGRQSEQYF | TGTGCCAGCAGGCCTATGAGCGGGAGGCAATCCGAGCAGTACTTC
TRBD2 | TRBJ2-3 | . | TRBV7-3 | CASSLNLAGDTDTQYF | TGTGCCAGCAGCTTAAACCTAGCGGGGGACACAGATACGCAGTATTTT